This T cell receptor (beta chain) was sequenced during a study of cytomegalovirus exposure and HLA in healthy donors. On the study more broadly: Counted in an early data release were 65 million to 100 million unique TCRs from HLA-typed donors. Study-wide findings and caveats: As a later analysis showed, several of the most significant clusters appeared to be linked to common viral pathogens.

The table lists this clone with a few counts. The antigen remains unidentified. V lost 0 bases and J 4 bases, leaving 8 bases between the germline ends. Germline V gene data show CDR1 as SQVTM and CDR2 as ANQGSEA. The CDR3 has 13 residues. PCR involved 60 Vbeta and 13 Jbeta primers. Measured with immunoSEQ multiplex PCR; TCRdb has only the in-frame clones, and not every one. The table includes 150,000 to 200,000 clones, more than 65% detected once. The receptor was isolated from a woman aged 45 to 65 in good health and CMV-seronegative. The specimen sequenced was PBMCs. This chain joins TRBV29-1 and TRBJ2-3, with TRBD1 as a possible D gene (5 bases). Here the CDR3 reads CSVEEQTADTQYF. The CDR3, as DNA: TGCAGCGTTGAAGAGCAGACAGCAGATACGCAGTATTTT.